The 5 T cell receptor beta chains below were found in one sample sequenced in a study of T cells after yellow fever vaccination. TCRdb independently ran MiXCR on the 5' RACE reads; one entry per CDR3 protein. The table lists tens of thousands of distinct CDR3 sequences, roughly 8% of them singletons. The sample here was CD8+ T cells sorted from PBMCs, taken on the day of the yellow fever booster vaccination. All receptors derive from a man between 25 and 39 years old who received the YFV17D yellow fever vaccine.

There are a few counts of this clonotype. The CDR3 reads CASSPPEAGEQFF. The DNA of the CDR3 is TGTGCCAGCTCACCACCAGAGGCTGGTGAGCAGTTCTTC. This chain links TRBV18 with TRBJ2-1, with D unclear. The CDR3 is 13 amino acids. The V gene lost 0 bases and the J gene lost 9 bases, with 9 bases spanning the gap. CDR1 is KGHSH, CDR2 LQKENI, per germline. Filled out from reference TRBV18 and TRBJ2-1, the complete variable domain reads NAGVMQNPRHLVRRRGQEARLRCSPMKGHSHVYWYRQLPEEGLKFMVYLQKENIIDESGMPKERFSAEFPKEGPSILRIQQVVRGDSAAYFCASSPPEAGEQFFGPGTRLTVL.

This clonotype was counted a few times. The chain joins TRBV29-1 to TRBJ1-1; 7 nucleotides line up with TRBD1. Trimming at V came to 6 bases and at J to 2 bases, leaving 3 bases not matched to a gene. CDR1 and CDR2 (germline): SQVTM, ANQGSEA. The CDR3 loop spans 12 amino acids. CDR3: CSVGTVNTEAFF. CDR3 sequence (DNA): TGCAGCGTAGGGACAGTCAACACTGAAGCTTTCTTT.

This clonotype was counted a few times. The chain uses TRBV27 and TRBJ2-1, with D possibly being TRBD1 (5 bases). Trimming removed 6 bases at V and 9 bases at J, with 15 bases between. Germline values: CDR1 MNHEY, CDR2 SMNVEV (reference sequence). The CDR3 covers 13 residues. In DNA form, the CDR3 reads TGTGCCAGCAGCGAAAGGGGTATCGGTGAGCAGTTCTTC. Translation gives CASSERGIGEQFF.

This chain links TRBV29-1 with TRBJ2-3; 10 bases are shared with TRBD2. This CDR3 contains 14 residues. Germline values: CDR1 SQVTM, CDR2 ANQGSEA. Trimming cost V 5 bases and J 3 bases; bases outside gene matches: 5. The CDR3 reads CSVPIAGGTDTQYF. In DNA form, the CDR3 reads TGCAGCGTTCCAATAGCGGGAGGAACAGATACGCAGTATTTT.

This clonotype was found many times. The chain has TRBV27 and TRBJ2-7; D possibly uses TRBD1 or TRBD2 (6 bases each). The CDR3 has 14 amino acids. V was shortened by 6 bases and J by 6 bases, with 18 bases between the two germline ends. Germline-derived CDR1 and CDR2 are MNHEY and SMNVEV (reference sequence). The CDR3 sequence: CASSRLEMGAEQYF. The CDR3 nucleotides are TGTGCCAGCAGCCGACTAGAGATGGGGGCCGAGCAGTACTTC.